The 10 T cell receptor beta chains listed next were all sequenced from one sample in a study of early T cells in non-severe SARS-CoV-2 infection. One entry per CDR3 protein, called by TCRdb with MiXCR from the 5' RACE reads. The sample records 90,000 to 120,000 distinct CDR3 sequences, 11% being singletons. The sequenced material came from whole blood. These TCRs come from an adult who was a healthcare worker with PCR-confirmed SARS-CoV-2 infection or an uninfected control (not recorded which).

This clonotype occurred many times. CDR3 residues: CASSVFGGLATNEQFF. Here the CDR3 DNA reads TGTGCCAGCAGCGTATTCGGAGGACTAGCGACCAATGAGCAGTTCTTC. This chain joins TRBV9 and TRBJ2-1; 9 bases line up with TRBD2. CDR1 SGDLS and CDR2 YYNGEE come from the germline V gene. J was trimmed by 6 bases and V by 1 base; bases with no gene match: 8. The CDR3 spans 16 residues.

This clonotype has at least ten counts. Written as DNA, the CDR3 is TGCAGTGCTGGGGCGTGGGGGACTAGCGGGAGTGGGCAGTTCTTC. As protein: CSAGAWGTSGSGQFF. This chain uses TRBV20-1 with TRBJ2-1; 14 positions match TRBD2. V lost 5 bases and J lost 12; bases outside the gene matches: 12. CDR1 DFQATT and CDR2 SNEGSKA come from the germline V gene (reference sequence). The CDR3 runs to 15 residues.

The chain recombines TRBV12-3 or TRBV12-4 with TRBJ2-7; the match to TRBD2 covers 8 bases. This CDR3 comprises 14 residues. The V gene end was trimmed by 2 bases and the J gene end by 3 bases; junction bases not matched to a gene: 3. CDR3 residues: CASSLSGRVYEQYF. CDR3 in DNA: TGTGCCAGCAGTTTAAGCGGGAGAGTCTACGAGCAGTACTTC.

This clonotype occurred many times. The rearrangement links TRBV7-9 to TRBJ2-7; 8 bases agree with TRBD2. CDR1 and CDR2 from the germline V gene are SEHNR and FQNEAQ (reference sequence). This CDR3 has 15 residues. The J segment lost 7 bases and the V segment lost 4 bases, leaving 12 bases of the junction unmatched. The CDR3, as DNA: TGTGCCAGCAGCTCGAAGCGGGGGCCCGTGGGTGAGCAGTACTTC. Protein product: CASSSKRGPVGEQYF.

CDR3 sequence reads: CSARQGSSTDTQYF. In nucleotides, the CDR3 is TGCAGCGCCAGACAGGGGTCGAGCACAGATACGCAGTATTTT. The chain links TRBV29-1 to TRBJ2-3; 8 nucleotides match TRBD1. CDR1 is SQVTM, CDR2 ANQGSEA, per germline. V trimming: 7 bases; J trimming: 0 bases; junction bases outside the gene matches: 6. The CDR3 runs to 14 residues.

This clonotype occurred many times. This rearrangement joins TRBV7-8 to TRBJ2-7; D unclear. CDR3 size: 15 residues. The V end was cut by 5 bases, the J end by 3 bases, with 17 bases between. Germline CDR1 SGHVS, CDR2 FQNEAQ. The CDR3: CASSPTSPRFYEQYF. The CDR3 DNA follows: TGTGCCAGCAGCCCAACTTCCCCAAGATTCTACGAGCAGTACTTC.

This clonotype was counted many times. V gene TRBV6-6 combines with J gene TRBJ2-3, with TRBD2 identical over 9 bases. The CDR3 length is 19 residues. V trimming: 2 bases; J trimming: 3 bases; junction bases outside the gene matches: 15. Germline V gives CDR1 MNHNY, CDR2 SVGAGI (reference sequence). DNA of the CDR3: TGTGCCAGCAGTTACCCTACCCGTTCCACTAGCGGGTCGACAGATACGCAGTATTTT. Residues: CASSYPTRSTSGSTDTQYF.

The V and J genes are TRBV5-6 and TRBJ1-1, with D perhaps TRBD1 (5 bases). V shed 4 bases and J shed 5 bases, with 12 bases lying between them. The V gene's germline CDR1 is SGHDT and CDR2 YYEEEE. This CDR3 has 13 residues. The CDR3 here is CASSPGGRTEAFF. The CDR3 nucleotides read TGTGCCAGCAGCCCCGGGGGAAGGACTGAAGCTTTCTTT.

This clonotype was seen many times. The chain is built from TRBV21-1 and TRBJ2-3; the table's D call, TRBD1, has no DNA check behind it. TRBV21-1 is assigned pseudogene status. This CDR3 has 13 amino acids. In DNA, the CDR3 is TGTGCCAGAGGACAGGGTGCGACAGATACGCAGTATTTT. Translated, it gives CARGQGATDTQYF.

This clonotype was seen ten or more times. V is TRBV25-1 and J is TRBJ1-4; no firm D call. The germline gives CDR1 MGHDK, CDR2 SYGVNS. V was shortened by 6 bases and J by 0 bases, with 5 bases between the two germline ends. The CDR3 totals 13 residues. CDR3 amino acids: CASRVATNEKLFF. Here the CDR3 DNA reads TGTGCCAGCAGAGTTGCAACTAATGAAAAACTGTTTTTT.